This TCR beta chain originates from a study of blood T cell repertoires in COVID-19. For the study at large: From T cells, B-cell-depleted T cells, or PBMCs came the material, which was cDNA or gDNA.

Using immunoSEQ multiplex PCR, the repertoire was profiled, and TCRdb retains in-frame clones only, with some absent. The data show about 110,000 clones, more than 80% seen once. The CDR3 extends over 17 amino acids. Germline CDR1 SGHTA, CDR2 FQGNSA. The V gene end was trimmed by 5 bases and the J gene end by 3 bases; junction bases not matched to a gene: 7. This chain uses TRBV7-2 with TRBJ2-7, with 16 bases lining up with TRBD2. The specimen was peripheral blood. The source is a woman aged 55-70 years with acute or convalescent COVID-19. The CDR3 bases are TGTGCCAGCAGCAAGGGACTAGCGGGGGGGAAGGGCTACGAGCAGTACTTC. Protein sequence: CASSKGLAGGKGYEQYF.